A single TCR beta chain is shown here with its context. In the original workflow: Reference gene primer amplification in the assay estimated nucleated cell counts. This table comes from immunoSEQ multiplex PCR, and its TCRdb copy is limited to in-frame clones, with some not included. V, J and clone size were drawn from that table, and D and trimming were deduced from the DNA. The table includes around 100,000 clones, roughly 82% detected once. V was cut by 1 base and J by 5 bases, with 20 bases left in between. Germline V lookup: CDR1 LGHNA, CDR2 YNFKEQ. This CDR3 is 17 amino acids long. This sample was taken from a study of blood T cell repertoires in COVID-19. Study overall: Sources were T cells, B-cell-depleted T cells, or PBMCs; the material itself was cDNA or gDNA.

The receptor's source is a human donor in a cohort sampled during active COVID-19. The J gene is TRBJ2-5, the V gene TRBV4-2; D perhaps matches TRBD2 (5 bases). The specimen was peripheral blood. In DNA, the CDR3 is TGTGCCAGCAGCCAAGTAGGGCTCGGACGGGGTGGGGAGACCCAGTACTTC. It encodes CASSQVGLGRGGETQYF.